This T cell receptor (beta chain) derives from a study of blood T cell repertoires in COVID-19. For the study at large: Sites across the United States, Italy and Spain contributed samples from acute and convalescent COVID-19. The analysed material was cDNA or gDNA that came from T cells, B-cell-depleted T cells, or PBMCs.

Recruited during active infection, patients (from Seattle) were subsequently followed longitudinally. Assay: immunoSEQ multiplex PCR; the TCRdb copy retains only in-frame clones and omits some. Of about 130,000 clones in the sample, about nine tenths were seen once. This clone was observed a few times. The germline CDR1 and CDR2 sequences are SGHTA and FQGNSA. The V end was cut by 6 bases, the J end by 0 bases, with 15 bases between. The CDR3 runs to 16 residues. This chain connects TRBV7-2 to TRBJ1-3, with D unclear. Sample: peripheral blood. The receptor was isolated from an older woman with COVID-19, enrolled during active disease. CDR3 coding DNA: TGTGCCAGCAGTCGTTCGGGGTCCTACTCTGGAAACACCATATATTTT. Its protein product is CASSRSGSYSGNTIYF.